This TCR beta chain is from a study of Graves' ophthalmopathy and Graves' hyperthyroidism. Study as a whole: Hyperthyroidism qualified as stable when ophthalmopathy did not develop within 18 months of follow-up.

V shed 0 bases and J shed 2 bases, with 12 bases lying between them. The length of the CDR3 is 15 residues. Germline CDR1 reads SGHRS; CDR2 reads YFSETQ. For repertoire sequencing, the TCR beta CDR3 regions were amplified from RNA transcripts. First-round RT-PCR relied on HTBI primers, and a second-round multiplex PCR came next. TCRdb reanalysed the multiplex PCR reads using MiXCR and keeps one entry per CDR3 protein. The table has 900,000 to 1,200,000 distinct CDR3 sequences, less than 45% seen once; the top ten hold over 8.5%. The chain carries TRBV5-1 and TRBJ2-7; D perhaps matches TRBD2 (6 bases). Sequenced material: peripheral blood or thyroid tissue (not recorded which). This clonotype was sampled from an adult man with Graves' hyperthyroidism. Here the CDR3 DNA reads TGCGCCAGCAGCTTGGCGACGGGAGCCGCCTACGAGCAGTACTTC. Protein product: CASSLATGAAYEQYF.